This record concerns one T cell receptor (beta chain) sequence. These data are taken from a study of long-term antiretroviral therapy in people with HIV. The CDR3 is 16 residues long. V shed 6 bases and J 9 bases; nucleotides not matched to a gene: 9. CDR1 is MNHNY, CDR2 SVGAGI, per germline (reference sequence). Researchers secured at least one pre-ART and at least two post-ART PBMC samples from each donor. The samples, holding roughly 0.95-11 million cryopreserved PBMC, were thawed before DNA extraction was carried out. Running of the v3.0 immunoSEQ assay took place at survey level. Clones were sequenced by immunoSEQ multiplex PCR, and TCRdb holds only the in-frame ones, with some missing. The sample carries over 30,000 clones, around 72% recorded once.

The specimen was unsorted PBMCs, collected 3.1 years after starting antiretroviral therapy. This TCR derives from a woman between 45 and 65 years old with HIV. V usage is TRBV6-6 and J usage is TRBJ2-1; 15 nucleotides match TRBD2. Here the CDR3 reads CASSRRTSGGGGEQFF. The DNA of the CDR3 is TGTGCCAGCAGCCGCCGGACTAGCGGGGGGGGAGGTGAGCAGTTCTTC.